This T cell receptor beta chain is drawn from a study of blood T cell repertoires in COVID-19. Unmatched junction bases numbered 6, after V lost 0 bases and J lost 7 bases. This CDR3 spans 14 amino acids. Germline CDR1 and CDR2: SGDLS and YYNGEE. TCRdb keeps only in-frame clones here, not all; method: immunoSEQ multiplex PCR. The sample includes some 220,000 clones, over 80% of them seen just once. The chain links TRBV9 to TRBJ2-5; TRBD1 aligns across 7 bases. The sample taken for sequencing was peripheral blood. The clonotype originates from a woman aged 60-75 years with active or convalescent COVID-19. The CDR3, as DNA: TGTGCCAGCAGCGTAGCTACAGGGGTAGGGACCCAGTACTTC. Translated, it gives CASSVATGVGTQYF.